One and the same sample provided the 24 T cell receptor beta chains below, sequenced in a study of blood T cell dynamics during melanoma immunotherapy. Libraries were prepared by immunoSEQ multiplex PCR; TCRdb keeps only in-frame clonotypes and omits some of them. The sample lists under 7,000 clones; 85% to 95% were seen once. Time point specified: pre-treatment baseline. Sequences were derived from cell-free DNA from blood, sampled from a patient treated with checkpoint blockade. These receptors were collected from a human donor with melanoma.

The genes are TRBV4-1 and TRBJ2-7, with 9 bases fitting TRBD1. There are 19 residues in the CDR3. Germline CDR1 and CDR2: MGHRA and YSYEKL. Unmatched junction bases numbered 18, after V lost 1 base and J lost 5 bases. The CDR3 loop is CASSQVKERTGTGSNEQYF. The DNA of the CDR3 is TGCGCCAGCAGCCAAGTTAAAGAGAGAACCGGGACAGGGTCTAACGAGCAGTACTTC.

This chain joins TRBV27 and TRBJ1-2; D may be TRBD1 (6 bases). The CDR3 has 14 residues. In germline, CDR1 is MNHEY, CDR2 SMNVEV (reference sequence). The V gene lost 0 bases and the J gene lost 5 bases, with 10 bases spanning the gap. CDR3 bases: TGTGCCAGCAGTTTATCGGGGCAGGGGTATGGCTACACCTTC. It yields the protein CASSLSGQGYGYTF.

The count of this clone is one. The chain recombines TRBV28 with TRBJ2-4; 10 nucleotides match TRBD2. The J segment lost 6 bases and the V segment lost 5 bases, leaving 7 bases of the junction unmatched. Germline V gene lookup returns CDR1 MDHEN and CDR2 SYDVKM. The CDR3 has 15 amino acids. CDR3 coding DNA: TGTGCCAGCAGTCTACCTAGCGGGAGTGTAAACATTCAGTACTTC. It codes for CASSLPSGSVNIQYF.

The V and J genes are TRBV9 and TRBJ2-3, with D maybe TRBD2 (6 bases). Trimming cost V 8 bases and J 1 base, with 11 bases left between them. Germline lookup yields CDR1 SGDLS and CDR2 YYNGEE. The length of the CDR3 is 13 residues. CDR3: CARRGLCTDTQYF. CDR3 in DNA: TGTGCCAGAAGGGGACTGTGCACAGATACGCAGTATTTT.

CDR3 region: CASSLGLAGGVGTDTQYF. CDR3 sequence (DNA): TGTGCCAGCAGCTTGGGACTAGCGGGGGGAGTAGGCACAGATACGCAGTATTTT. The rearrangement links TRBV11-3 to TRBJ2-3; the match to TRBD2 covers 15 bases. Germline CDR1 reads SGHNT; CDR2 reads YENEEA. The CDR3 is 18 residues long. V was pared by 3 bases and J by 1 base, with 5 bases of the junction left unmatched. The full variable domain, its missing parts supplied by reference TRBV11-3 and TRBJ2-3, is EAGVVQSPRYKIIEKKQPVAFWCNPISGHNTLYWYLQNLGQGPELLIRYENEEAVDDSQLPKDRFSAERLKGVDSTLKIQPAELGDSAVYLCASSLGLAGGVGTDTQYFGPGTRLTVL.

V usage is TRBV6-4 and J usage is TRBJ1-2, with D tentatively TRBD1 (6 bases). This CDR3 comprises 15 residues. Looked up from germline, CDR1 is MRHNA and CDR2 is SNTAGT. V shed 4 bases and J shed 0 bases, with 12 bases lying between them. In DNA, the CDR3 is TGTGCCAGCAGTGCTGGGGGGCACTCTAACTATGGCTACACCTTC. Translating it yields CASSAGGHSNYGYTF.

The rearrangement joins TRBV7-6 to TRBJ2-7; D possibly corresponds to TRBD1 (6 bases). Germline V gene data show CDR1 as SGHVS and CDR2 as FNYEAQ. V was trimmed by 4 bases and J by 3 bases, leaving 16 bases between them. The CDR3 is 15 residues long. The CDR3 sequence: CASSSGGQSVYEQYF. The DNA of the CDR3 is TGTGCCAGCAGCTCCGGCGGACAGTCCGTCTACGAGCAGTACTTC.

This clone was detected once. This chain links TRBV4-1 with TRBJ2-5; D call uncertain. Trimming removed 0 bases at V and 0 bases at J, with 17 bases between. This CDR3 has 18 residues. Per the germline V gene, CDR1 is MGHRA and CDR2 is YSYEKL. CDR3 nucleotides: TGCGCCAGCAGCCAAGAAACGATGGGCAACCGGTACCAAGAGACCCAGTACTTC. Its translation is CASSQETMGNRYQETQYF.

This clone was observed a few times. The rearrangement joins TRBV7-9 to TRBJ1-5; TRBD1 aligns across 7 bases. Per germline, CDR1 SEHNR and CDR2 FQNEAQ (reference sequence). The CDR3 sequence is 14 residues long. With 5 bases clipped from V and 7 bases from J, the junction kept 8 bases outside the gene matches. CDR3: CASSDDRVWQPQHF. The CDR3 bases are TGTGCCAGCAGCGATGACAGGGTTTGGCAGCCCCAGCATTTT. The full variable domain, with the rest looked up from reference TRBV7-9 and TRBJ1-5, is DTGVSQNPRHKITKRGQNVTFRCDPISEHNRLYWYRQTLGQGPEFLTYFQNEAQLEKSRLLSDRFSAERPKGSFSTLEIQRTEQGDSAMYLCASSDDRVWQPQHFGDGTRLSIL.

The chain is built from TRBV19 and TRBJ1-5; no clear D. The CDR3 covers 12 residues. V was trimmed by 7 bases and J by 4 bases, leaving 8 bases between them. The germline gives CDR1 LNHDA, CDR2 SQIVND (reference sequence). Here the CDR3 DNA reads TGTGCCAGTAAGGTCCGAAATCAGCCCCAGCATTTT. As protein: CASKVRNQPQHF.

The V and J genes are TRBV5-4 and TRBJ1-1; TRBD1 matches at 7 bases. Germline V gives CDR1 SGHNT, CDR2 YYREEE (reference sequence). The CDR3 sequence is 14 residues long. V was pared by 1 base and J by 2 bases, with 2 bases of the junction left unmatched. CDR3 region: CASSLRGGNTEAFF. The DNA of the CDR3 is TGTGCCAGCAGCTTGAGAGGGGGCAACACTGAAGCTTTCTTT. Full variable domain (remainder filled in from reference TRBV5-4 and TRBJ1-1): ETGVTQSPTHLIKTRGQQVTLRCSSQSGHNTVSWYQQALGQGPQFIFQYYREEENGRGNFPPRFSGLQFPNYSSELNVNALELDDSALYLCASSLRGGNTEAFFGQGTRLTVV.

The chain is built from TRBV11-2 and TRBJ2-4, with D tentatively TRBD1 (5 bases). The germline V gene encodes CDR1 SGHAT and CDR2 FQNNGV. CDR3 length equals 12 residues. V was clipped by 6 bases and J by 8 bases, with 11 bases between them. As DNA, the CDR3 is TGTGCCAGCAGACAGGTTGAGGACATTCAGTACTTC. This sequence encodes CASRQVEDIQYF.

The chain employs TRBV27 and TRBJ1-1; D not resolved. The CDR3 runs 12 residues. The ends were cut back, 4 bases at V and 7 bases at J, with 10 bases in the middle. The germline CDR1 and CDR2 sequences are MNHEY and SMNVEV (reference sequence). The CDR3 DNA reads TGTGCCAGCAGTTCCACCCCTAGTGAAGCTTTCTTT. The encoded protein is CASSSTPSEAFF.

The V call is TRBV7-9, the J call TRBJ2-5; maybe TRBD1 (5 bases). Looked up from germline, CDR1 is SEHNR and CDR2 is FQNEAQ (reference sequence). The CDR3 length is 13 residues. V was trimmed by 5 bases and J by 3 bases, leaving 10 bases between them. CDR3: CASSPPTEETQYF. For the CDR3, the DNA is TGTGCCAGCAGCCCCCCGACAGAAGAGACCCAGTACTTC.

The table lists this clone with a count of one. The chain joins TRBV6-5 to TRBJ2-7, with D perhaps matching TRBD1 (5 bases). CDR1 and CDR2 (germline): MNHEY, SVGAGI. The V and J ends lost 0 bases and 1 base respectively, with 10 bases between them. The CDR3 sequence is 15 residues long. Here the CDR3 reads CASSYSGVFSYEQYF. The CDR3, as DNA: TGTGCCAGCAGTTACTCAGGGGTCTTTTCCTACGAGCAGTACTTC.

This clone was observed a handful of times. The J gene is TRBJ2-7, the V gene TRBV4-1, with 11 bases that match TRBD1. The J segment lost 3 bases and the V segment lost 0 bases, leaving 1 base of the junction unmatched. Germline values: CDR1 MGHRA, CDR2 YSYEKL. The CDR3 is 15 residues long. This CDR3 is CASSQDGTGGYEQYF. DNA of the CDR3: TGCGCCAGCAGCCAAGATGGGACAGGGGGCTACGAGCAGTACTTC.

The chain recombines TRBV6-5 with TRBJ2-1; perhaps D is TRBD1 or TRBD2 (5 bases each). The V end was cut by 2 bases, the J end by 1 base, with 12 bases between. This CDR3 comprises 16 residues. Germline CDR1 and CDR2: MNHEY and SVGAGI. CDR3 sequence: CASSYTGPSSYNEQFF. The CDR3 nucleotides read TGTGCCAGCAGTTACACGGGGCCCTCTTCCTACAATGAGCAGTTCTTC.

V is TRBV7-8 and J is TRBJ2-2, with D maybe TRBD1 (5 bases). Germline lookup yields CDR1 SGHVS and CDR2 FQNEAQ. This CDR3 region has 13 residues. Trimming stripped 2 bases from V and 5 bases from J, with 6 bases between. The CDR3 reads CASSLRTTGELFF. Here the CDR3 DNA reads TGTGCCAGCAGCTTAAGGACAACCGGGGAGCTGTTTTTT.

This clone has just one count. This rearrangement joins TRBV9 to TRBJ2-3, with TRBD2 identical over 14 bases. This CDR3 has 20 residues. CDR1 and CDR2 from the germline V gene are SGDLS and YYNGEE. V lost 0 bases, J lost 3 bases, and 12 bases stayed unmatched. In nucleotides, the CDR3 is TGTGCCAGCAGCGTAGCTCACAGTTGGGGACTAGCGGGAGTAACAGATACGCAGTATTTT. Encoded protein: CASSVAHSWGLAGVTDTQYF.

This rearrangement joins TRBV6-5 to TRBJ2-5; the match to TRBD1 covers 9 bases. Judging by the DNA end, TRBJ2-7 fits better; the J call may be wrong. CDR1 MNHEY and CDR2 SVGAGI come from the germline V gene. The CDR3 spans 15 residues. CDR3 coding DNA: TGTGCCAGCAGTGTGGGGACAGGGCACTCCTACGAGCAGTACTTC. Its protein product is CASSVGTGHSYEQYF.

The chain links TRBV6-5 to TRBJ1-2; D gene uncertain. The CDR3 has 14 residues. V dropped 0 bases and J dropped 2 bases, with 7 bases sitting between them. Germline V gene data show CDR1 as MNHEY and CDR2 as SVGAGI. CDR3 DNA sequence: TGTGCCAGCAGTTACTCGCCCTCAAACTATGGCTACACCTTC. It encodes CASSYSPSNYGYTF.

The CDR3 region is CASSSGAGTGAYEQYF. In nucleotides, the CDR3 is TGTGCCAGCAGCTCCGGGGCCGGGACAGGAGCCTACGAGCAGTACTTC. The chain uses TRBV11-2 and TRBJ2-7; 8 nucleotides match TRBD1. The CDR3 contains 16 residues. V lost 4 bases and J lost 2; bases outside the gene matches: 10. Germline CDR1 and CDR2: SGHAT and FQNNGV.

The CDR3 protein is CASSYPGETQYF. CDR3 coding DNA: TGTGCCAGCAGTTACCCGGGGGAGACCCAGTACTTC. The rearrangement links TRBV6-6 to TRBJ2-5, with D perhaps matching TRBD2 (5 bases). The CDR3 totals 12 residues. CDR1 is MNHNY, CDR2 SVGAGI, per germline (reference sequence). Trimming cost V 2 bases and J 5 bases, with 6 bases left between them.

CDR3 nucleotide sequence: TGTGCCACCAGCGTCCGGGCCCAACCTTTTACGGGAAACACCATATATTTT. Protein sequence: CATSVRAQPFTGNTIYF. The rearrangement joins TRBV15 to TRBJ1-3; the D is unclear. Germline CDR1 LNHNV, CDR2 YYDKDF (reference sequence). The CDR3 runs 17 residues. The germline V and J ends were trimmed by 5 bases and 4 bases, with 21 bases remaining between them.